This T cell receptor (beta chain) stems from a study of CD4 and CD8 cells across lung adenocarcinoma regions. Donors had localized lung adenocarcinoma, a non-small cell lung cancer. The CDR3 runs 17 residues. Germline CDR1 reads MNHEY; CDR2 reads SVGEGT. MiXCR, run by TCRdb on the PCR reads, gives a single entry per CDR3 protein. The data contain 11,000 or so distinct CDR3 sequences, about 50% of them singletons. This TCR was sampled from a female donor with lung adenocarcinoma. The CD4 and CD8 labels of this study may be unreliable. J is TRBJ2-1 and V is TRBV6-2 or TRBV6-3; 10 bases align to TRBD1. The end of the DNA aligns better with TRBJ2-7, so the J call may be wrong. Sequencing was performed on CD8+ T cells from the center of a lung tumor. CDR3 in amino acids: CASSYTGTGVAPYEQYF. CDR3 DNA sequence: TGTGCCAGCAGTTACACCGGGACAGGGGTTGCCCCCTACGAGCAGTACTTC.